The 13 T cell receptor beta chains below were found in one sample sequenced in a study of blood T cell repertoires in COVID-19. Here immunoSEQ multiplex PCR was the method, and the copy in TCRdb shows in-frame clones only, minus some. The data show about 220,000 clones, with approximately 88% seen just once and approximately 2.3% held by the top ten. The specimen was PBMCs or T cells enriched from blood (not recorded which). These receptors all come from a middle-aged woman with acute COVID-19.

This clone was seen only once. The chain employs TRBV5-6 and TRBJ1-1; D is unresolved. Trimming took off 3 bases at V and 0 bases at J, with 6 bases between the two ends. This CDR3 has 13 residues. Germline CDR1 is SGHDT and CDR2 is YYEEEE. CDR3 sequence: CASSSVVNTEAFF. DNA for the CDR3: TGTGCCAGCAGCTCGGTCGTGAACACTGAAGCTTTCTTT. The entire variable domain, with the rest obtained from reference TRBV5-6 and TRBJ1-1, is as follows: DAGVTQSPTHLIKTRGQQVTLRCSPKSGHDTVSWYQQALGQGPQFIFQYYEEEERQRGNFPDRFSGHQFPNYSSELNVNALLLGDSALYLCASSSVVNTEAFFGQGTRLTVV.

V gene TRBV5-4 combines with J gene TRBJ2-1, with 10 nucleotides matching TRBD2. CDR3 length equals 16 residues. The ends lost 1 base at V and 6 bases at J; junction bases unmatched: 7. Germline loops: CDR1 SGHNT, CDR2 YYREEE (reference sequence). CDR3 residues: CASSLPGLAAPNEQFF. In DNA form, the CDR3 reads TGTGCCAGCAGCTTGCCCGGACTAGCGGCGCCCAATGAGCAGTTCTTC.

The chain uses TRBV11-3 and TRBJ2-5; TRBD1 aligns across 8 bases. Germline-derived CDR1 and CDR2 are SGHNT and YENEEA. J lost 5 bases, V lost 3 bases, and 5 bases had no gene match. This CDR3 has 14 amino acids. The chain's CDR3 is CASSLAGGGETQYF. Written as DNA, the CDR3 is TGTGCCAGCAGCTTGGCAGGGGGCGGGGAGACCCAGTACTTC.

CDR3 bases: TGTGCCACCAGCAGAGAGAGGACAGGTGAAAAACTGTTTTTT. Translated, it gives CATSRERTGEKLFF. V gene TRBV15 combines with J gene TRBJ1-4; 7 nucleotides align to TRBD1. The CDR3 is made up of 14 amino acids. V gave up 0 bases and J gave up 7 bases; unmatched junction bases: 2. Germline V gene sequence: CDR1 LNHNV, CDR2 YYDKDF (reference sequence).

The chain links TRBV5-1 to TRBJ1-3, with D perhaps matching TRBD1 (6 bases). V shed 1 base and J shed 4 bases, with 21 bases lying between them. The CDR3 is made up of 18 amino acids. Germline assignment: CDR1 SGHRS and CDR2 YFSETQ. In DNA, the CDR3 is TGCGCCAGCAGCTTGATGTGGGGGCAGGGTCTGGACGGAAACACCATATATTTT. This translates into CASSLMWGQGLDGNTIYF.

This sequence joins TRBV6-1 and TRBJ1-6, with D tentatively TRBD1 (5 bases). From germline, CDR1 is MNHNS and CDR2 SASEGT. The germline V and J ends were trimmed by 0 bases and 6 bases, with 12 bases remaining between them. The CDR3 spans 16 residues. CDR3 DNA sequence: TGTGCCAGCAGTGAAGCGCTGAGGGGAGGTAATTCACCCCTCCACTTT. Translated, it gives CASSEALRGGNSPLHF.

The V and J genes are TRBV5-1 and TRBJ2-2; 10 bases are shared with TRBD2. This CDR3 has 15 residues. The germline V gene encodes CDR1 SGHRS and CDR2 YFSETQ. Trimming at V came to 2 bases and at J to 7 bases, leaving 5 bases not matched to a gene. CDR3 in amino acids: CASSLLAGIGGELFF. The CDR3 coding sequence is TGCGCCAGCAGCTTACTAGCGGGGATAGGCGGGGAGCTGTTTTTT.

The genes are TRBV9 and TRBJ2-3; TRBD1 aligns across 9 bases. There are 15 residues in the CDR3. V shed 3 bases, J shed 6 bases, and the junction held 8 bases outside the gene matches. Looked up from germline, CDR1 is SGDLS and CDR2 is YYNGEE. In nucleotides, the CDR3 is TGTGCCAGCAGCGGTAGGACAGGGGATTGGGATACGCAGTATTTT. Its protein is CASSGRTGDWDTQYF.

The chain combines TRBV6-5 with TRBJ1-6; D remains ambiguous. CDR3 length: 12 amino acids. CDR1 MNHEY and CDR2 SVGAGI come from the germline V gene. CDR3 coding DNA: TGTGTCACATGGAGGGATAATTCACCCCTCCACTTT. This encodes CVTWRDNSPLHF.

The V gene is TRBV7-2, the J gene TRBJ1-1, with TRBD1 matching 10 bases. CDR1 is SGHTA and CDR2 is FQGNSA in the germline V gene. The CDR3 covers 15 residues. V dropped 5 bases and J dropped 4; count of bases not matched to a gene: 7. The DNA of the CDR3 is TGTGCCAGCAGCACCTGGACAGGGGGGGCCACTGAAGCTTTCTTT. It is translated as CASSTWTGGATEAFF.

V and J are TRBV28 and TRBJ2-2; the match to TRBD1 covers 8 bases. The germline V gene encodes CDR1 MDHEN and CDR2 SYDVKM. The CDR3 spans 16 residues. Trimming cost V 4 bases and J 3 bases; bases outside gene matches: 7. This CDR3 is CASSSAGTGYTGELFF. CDR3 DNA sequence: TGTGCCAGCAGTTCAGCCGGGACAGGATACACCGGGGAGCTGTTTTTT.

CDR3 amino acids: CASSPEALAGELFF. DNA for the CDR3: TGTGCCAGCAGCCCCGAGGCGTTGGCCGGGGAGCTGTTTTTT. The V and J genes are TRBV11-2 and TRBJ2-2; no clear D gene. CDR1 and CDR2 (germline): SGHAT, FQNNGV. This CDR3 comprises 14 residues. V lost 5 bases, J lost 6 bases, and 13 bases lay in between.

This clone was seen many times. This specimen includes other DNA sequences encoding the same CDR3. V gene TRBV7-9 combines with J gene TRBJ2-3; TRBD2 might be the D (6 bases). Germline V lookup: CDR1 SEHNR, CDR2 FQNEAQ (reference sequence). The CDR3 spans 15 residues. Trimming took off 0 bases at V and 2 bases at J, with 9 bases between the two ends. The CDR3 coding sequence is TGTGCCAGCAGCTTAGCAGGCGGGGACACAGATACGCAGTATTTT. Its protein product is CASSLAGGDTDTQYF.